This entry lists 5 T cell receptor beta chains sequenced from one sample in a study of control samples from healthy donors and cancer patients. Produced via immunoSEQ multiplex PCR; TCRdb's table is partial and in-frame only. The sample has roughly 200,000 clones, around 93% seen once. Sequencing used blood. The source of these receptors is a man aged 18 to 35 in good health.

The J gene is TRBJ2-1, the V gene TRBV6-2 or TRBV6-3, with 14 bases identical to TRBD2. J was trimmed by 10 bases and V by 5 bases; bases with no gene match: 10. Germline V gene sequence: CDR1 MNHEY, CDR2 SVGEGT. This CDR3 has 16 amino acids. DNA for the CDR3: TGTGCCAGCAGTAGGACAGGACTAGCGGGGGGTAAAGAGCAGTTCTTC. Translated, it gives CASSRTGLAGGKEQFF.

The rearrangement joins TRBV3-1 (or the pseudogene TRBV3-2) to TRBJ2-3; D gene uncertain. V was pared by 5 bases and J by 3 bases, with 15 bases between. This CDR3 contains 15 residues. Germline V gene data show CDR1 as LGHDT and CDR2 as YNNKEL (reference sequence). The chain's CDR3 is CASSSRWPGTDTQYF. For the CDR3, the DNA is TGTGCCAGCAGCTCTAGGTGGCCCGGGACAGATACGCAGTATTTT.

V and J are TRBV30 and TRBJ1-1, with no clear D. The V and J ends lost 2 bases and 0 bases respectively, with 19 bases between them. CDR3 size: 17 residues. Germline V gives CDR1 GTSNPN, CDR2 SVGIG (reference sequence). The CDR3 is CAWSFGLLRGMNTEAFF. The DNA of the CDR3 is TGTGCCTGGAGTTTCGGGCTTCTTCGAGGGATGAACACTGAAGCTTTCTTT.

J is TRBJ2-5 and V is TRBV24-1; 7 nucleotides match TRBD1. Germline V CDR1 and CDR2: KGHDR, SFDVKD. The CDR3 has 17 amino acids. Trimming took 2 bases from V and 2 from J; bases not matched to a gene: 10. CDR3 loop: CATSDSFSTGPQETQYF. CDR3 nucleotide sequence: TGTGCCACCAGTGATTCGTTCTCGACAGGGCCTCAAGAGACCCAGTACTTC.

This rearrangement joins TRBV6-5 to TRBJ1-4; 7 nucleotides agree with TRBD1. The CDR3 covers 15 residues. CDR1 MNHEY and CDR2 SVGAGI come from the germline V gene. J lost 4 bases, V lost 5 bases, and 7 bases had no gene match. For the CDR3, the DNA is TGTGCCAGCAGTCCCGACAGGGTTTTTAATGAAAAACTGTTTTTT. The encoded protein is CASSPDRVFNEKLFF.